The sequence of this TCR beta chain was determined in a study of shared clonotypes between healthy human individuals. Healthy adults negative for HIV, lacking recent acute infections or vaccinations, served as donors. Germline V CDR1 and CDR2: SGHTA, FQGNSA. Trimming stripped 0 bases from V and 7 bases from J, with 15 bases between. The CDR3 loop spans 15 amino acids. The assay ran at deep level. Profiling relied on immunoSEQ multiplex PCR, and the TCRdb table lists in-frame clones only, not all of them. The profile covers some 1.5 million clones, with 95% to 97% appearing a single time and 1.2% taken by the ten largest.

Sequencing input: naive CD4+ T cells sorted from blood. Subset denoted: CD45RA+ positively selected. This chain connects TRBV7-2 to TRBJ1-2, with D possibly being TRBD1 (6 bases). This TCR derives from a man aged 25 to 45 in good health. The CDR3: CASSLAFGVRGGYTF. The CDR3 DNA reads TGTGCCAGCAGCTTAGCGTTCGGGGTCAGGGGTGGCTACACCTTC.